The next 27 T cell receptor beta chains were all read from a single sample in a study of PD-L1 blockade in urothelial cancer. The data were produced by immunoSEQ multiplex PCR, yet TCRdb's version contains in-frame clones alone and is incomplete. The table records 35,000 to 45,000 clones, approximately 80% of them present only once. Material: PBMCs, obtained around atezolizumab (anti-PD-L1) treatment. These receptors originate from a man between 65 and 85 years old with urothelial cancer.

The chain is built from TRBV2 and TRBJ1-1; 7 nucleotides agree with TRBD1. With 8 bases clipped from V and 4 bases from J, the junction kept 7 bases outside the gene matches. The CDR3 is made up of 13 amino acids. The germline CDR1 and CDR2 sequences are SNHLY and FYNNEI. CDR3 in amino acids: CASDRAGSTEAFF. The CDR3 bases are TGTGCCAGCGACAGGGCTGGTAGCACTGAAGCTTTCTTT. The full variable domain, its missing parts supplied by reference TRBV2 and TRBJ1-1, is EPEVTQTPSHQVTQMGQEVILRCVPISNHLYFYWYRQILGQKVEFLVSFYNNEISEKSEIFDDQFSVERPDGSNFTLKIRSTKLEDSAMYFCASDRAGSTEAFFGQGTRLTVV.

The chain uses TRBV6-5 and TRBJ1-3; the D is unclear. Germline assignment: CDR1 MNHEY and CDR2 SVGAGI. This CDR3 is 14 amino acids long. Trimming pared 5 bases from V and 4 bases from J, leaving 12 bases between. The CDR3 DNA is TGTGCCAGCAGTCCCCCTGAGTCGGGAAACACCATATATTTT. Translated: CASSPPESGNTIYF.

The chain joins TRBV28 to TRBJ1-2; no firm D call. CDR3 length equals 13 residues. Trimming removed 2 bases at V and 5 bases at J, with 9 bases between. CDR1 and CDR2 (germline): MDHEN, SYDVKM. DNA for the CDR3: TGTGCCAGCAGTTTAAACAACCAGTATGGCTACACCTTC. Translation: CASSLNNQYGYTF.

The chain uses TRBV18 and TRBJ2-5; D is possibly TRBD1 (6 bases). Trimming left V 4 bases short and J 5 bases short, with 20 bases between. Looked up from germline, CDR1 is KGHSH and CDR2 is LQKENI. This CDR3 region has 16 residues. The CDR3 sequence is CASSRNPRGVRETQYF. CDR3 bases: TGTGCCAGCTCACGGAACCCCAGGGGCGTTCGGGAGACCCAGTACTTC.

This clone has just a few counts. This chain joins TRBV5-6 and TRBJ1-2; 7 bases agree with TRBD1. V gave up 3 bases and J gave up 4 bases; unmatched junction bases: 6. The CDR3 length is 14 residues. The V gene's germline CDR1 is SGHDT and CDR2 YYEEEE. As DNA, the CDR3 is TGTGCCAGCAGCTATAGGGACAGACCCTATGGCTACACCTTC. Its protein is CASSYRDRPYGYTF. Using reference TRBV5-6 and TRBJ1-2 for the parts outside the CDR3, the full variable domain is DAGVTQSPTHLIKTRGQQVTLRCSPKSGHDTVSWYQQALGQGPQFIFQYYEEEERQRGNFPDRFSGHQFPNYSSELNVNALLLGDSALYLCASSYRDRPYGYTFGSGTRLTVV.

The gene calls are TRBV5-4 and TRBJ1-1; D perhaps matches TRBD1 (6 bases). CDR1 is SGHNT and CDR2 is YYREEE in the germline V gene (reference sequence). V lost 3 bases and J 3 bases, leaving 18 bases between the germline ends. The CDR3 loop spans 16 amino acids. CDR3 sequence reads: CASSSRGGRGDTEAFF. In DNA form, the CDR3 reads TGTGCCAGCAGCTCCCGGGGTGGCAGGGGAGACACTGAAGCTTTCTTT.

This clone was picked up one time. The rearrangement joins TRBV7-8 to TRBJ2-1; the D gene is possibly TRBD2 (5 bases). The CDR3 contains 16 residues. V lost 5 bases, J lost 0 bases, and 14 bases lay in between. Germline-derived CDR1 and CDR2 are SGHVS and FQNEAQ. The CDR3: CASSQRTRSSYNEQFF. CDR3 sequence (DNA): TGTGCCAGCAGCCAACGGACTCGCAGCTCCTACAATGAGCAGTTCTTC.

The chain links TRBV19 to TRBJ1-2; no clear D. Looked up from germline, CDR1 is LNHDA and CDR2 is SQIVND (reference sequence). The V end lost 4 bases, the J end lost 2 bases, and 5 bases lay between the germline ends. The CDR3 is made up of 12 amino acids. The CDR3 here is CASSTKNYGYTF. In DNA form, the CDR3 reads TGTGCCAGTAGTACTAAAAACTATGGCTACACCTTC.

This chain joins TRBV7-3 and TRBJ2-7; TRBD2 agrees at 7 bases. The CDR3 length is 13 residues. CDR1 and CDR2 from the germline V gene are SGHTA and FQGTGA. V dropped 2 bases and J dropped 6; count of bases not matched to a gene: 4. The CDR3 spells CASSLLAAAEQYF. The CDR3 region has the DNA TGTGCCAGCAGCTTACTAGCGGCAGCCGAGCAGTACTTC. The variable domain in full, completed from reference TRBV7-3 and TRBJ2-7, reads GAGVSQTPSNKVTEKGKYVELRCDPISGHTALYWYRQSLGQGPEFLIYFQGTGAADDSGLPNDRFFAVRPEGSVSTLKIQRTERGDSAVYLCASSLLAAAEQYFGPGTRLTVT.

The chain links TRBV6-5 to TRBJ2-1; TRBD1 is a possible D gene (6 bases). The V and J ends lost 5 bases and 8 bases respectively, with 19 bases between them. This CDR3 region has 15 residues. Per germline, CDR1 MNHEY and CDR2 SVGAGI. The CDR3 nucleotides are TGTGCCAGCAGTCCCGGGACACCAAGTACCGATGAGCAGTTCTTC. Amino acids: CASSPGTPSTDEQFF.

This clone was counted only a few times. The chain is built from TRBV7-2 and TRBJ1-3; 8 nucleotides align to TRBD1. V lost 5 bases and J lost 4; bases outside the gene matches: 10. In germline, CDR1 is SGHTA, CDR2 FQGNSA. The CDR3 consists of 16 residues. The DNA for the CDR3 is TGTGCCAGCAGCGCCCCGGACAGGGTGGGAGGAAACACCATATATTTT. Residues: CASSAPDRVGGNTIYF.

The gene calls are TRBV19 and TRBJ1-3; no definite D call. CDR1 is LNHDA and CDR2 is SQIVND in the germline V gene (reference sequence). The V end was cut by 5 bases, the J end by 7 bases, with 18 bases between. The length of the CDR3 is 15 residues. The CDR3 coding sequence is TGTGCCAGTAGTCTGGATATGGTTTCGCGGAACACCATATATTTT. As protein: CASSLDMVSRNTIYF.

The chain joins TRBV7-9 to TRBJ1-3; 11 bases agree with TRBD1. V dropped 5 bases and J dropped 3; count of bases not matched to a gene: 9. Per the germline V gene, CDR1 is SEHNR and CDR2 is FQNEAQ (reference sequence). This CDR3 comprises 17 residues. CDR3 nucleotide sequence: TGTGCCAGCAGCCCCCTCCGGGGACAGGGGGTTGGAAACACCATATATTTT. Protein product: CASSPLRGQGVGNTIYF.

This clone was seen a few times. This chain links TRBV10-3 with TRBJ2-3; 8 positions match TRBD1. The CDR3 runs to 17 residues. Germline CDR1 is ENHRY and CDR2 is SYGVKD. V trimming: 0 bases; J trimming: 4 bases; junction bases outside the gene matches: 9. DNA for the CDR3: TGTGCCATCAGTGAGTCGTACCGGACAGGGATTCCAGATACGCAGTATTTT. Amino acids: CAISESYRTGIPDTQYF.

The chain has TRBV6-1 and TRBJ1-3; tentatively, D is TRBD1 (5 bases). Trimming left V 7 bases short and J 1 base short, with 14 bases between. The CDR3 has 15 residues. Germline lookup yields CDR1 MNHNS and CDR2 SASEGT. The DNA for the CDR3 is TGTGCCAGCAAAACCGATCGGGGGTCTGGAAACACCATATATTTT. This gives the protein CASKTDRGSGNTIYF.

The CDR3 nucleotides read TGTGCCAGCAGCGGCGGGACAGCCTACGGGGGCCAAGAGACCCAGTACTTC. Protein: CASSGGTAYGGQETQYF. The V gene is TRBV7-9, the J gene TRBJ2-5, with TRBD1 as a possible D gene (7 bases). Germline V gives CDR1 SEHNR, CDR2 FQNEAQ (reference sequence). The V end lost 5 bases, the J end lost 1 base, and 20 bases lay between the germline ends. The CDR3 covers 17 residues.

CDR3 DNA sequence: TGTGCCAGCAGCTCTACCGAGGGAGAGACCCAGTACTTC. Translation: CASSSTEGETQYF. The gene calls are TRBV7-9 and TRBJ2-5; perhaps TRBD2 as D (5 bases). V lost 4 bases to trimming and J lost 4 bases, with 10 bases between them. Germline CDR1 and CDR2: SEHNR and FQNEAQ (reference sequence). This CDR3 is 13 amino acids long.

V gene TRBV28 combines with J gene TRBJ1-5; 7 bases are a match to TRBD1. The CDR3 totals 14 residues. V was clipped by 6 bases and J by 7 bases; unmatched bases: 9. The germline V gene encodes CDR1 MDHEN and CDR2 SYDVKM. The CDR3 reads CASSTLQGRQPQHF. The CDR3 DNA is TGTGCCAGCAGCACACTACAGGGGAGGCAGCCCCAGCATTTT. Looking up the rest from reference TRBV28 and TRBJ1-5 gives the full variable domain: DVKVTQSSRYLVKRTGEKVFLECVQDMDHENMFWYRQDPGLGLRLIYFSYDVKMKEKGDIPEGYSVSREKKERFSLILESASTNQTSMYLCASSTLQGRQPQHFGDGTRLSIL.

The chain carries TRBV5-1 and TRBJ2-3; 12 bases line up with TRBD2. Per germline, CDR1 SGHRS and CDR2 YFSETQ. CDR3 length: 15 amino acids. V shed 4 bases and J 4 bases; nucleotides not matched to a gene: 4. The CDR3 here is CASSPGTSGPDTQYF. The CDR3 coding sequence is TGCGCCAGCAGCCCGGGGACTAGCGGGCCAGATACGCAGTATTTT.

V and J are TRBV7-2 and TRBJ2-3, with 9 bases aligning to TRBD1. The CDR3 runs 13 residues. V lost 5 bases to trimming and J lost 7 bases; unmatched junction nucleotides: 4. In germline, CDR1 is SGHTA, CDR2 FQGNSA. The CDR3 protein is CASSGTGRNTQYF. For the CDR3, the DNA is TGTGCCAGCAGCGGGACAGGGCGGAATACGCAGTATTTT.

The chain recombines TRBV4-1 with TRBJ1-1, with 11 nucleotides matching TRBD1. The trim removed 0 bases at V and 4 bases at J, leaving 4 bases unmatched. Germline lookup yields CDR1 MGHRA and CDR2 YSYEKL. The CDR3 length is 16 residues. The CDR3 nucleotides are TGCGCCAGCAGCCAAGATCTTGGGACAGGGGGCACTGAAGCTTTCTTT. Its translation is CASSQDLGTGGTEAFF.

The chain combines TRBV4-3 with TRBJ1-2; D possibly corresponds to TRBD1 (6 bases). The CDR3 is 14 residues long. The V end was cut by 4 bases, the J end by 7 bases, with 16 bases between. The germline CDR1 and CDR2 sequences are LGHNA and YSLEER. CDR3 sequence: CASSRMGEGGGYTF. The CDR3 nucleotides are TGCGCCAGCAGCCGAATGGGGGAAGGGGGTGGCTACACCTTC.

The table lists this clone with a few counts. The rearrangement links TRBV9 to TRBJ2-3; D gene ambiguous. The CDR3 totals 11 residues. Trimming shortened V by 0 bases and J by 9 bases, and 5 bases separated the two germline ends. Germline CDR1 is SGDLS and CDR2 is YYNGEE. CDR3 sequence (DNA): TGTGCCAGCAGCGTAGGAGTAACGCAGTATTTT. Its protein is CASSVGVTQYF.

The chain links TRBV30 to TRBJ1-6; perhaps TRBD1 as D (5 bases). V gave up 0 bases and J gave up 9 bases, with 15 bases separating them. Germline-derived CDR1 and CDR2 are GTSNPN and SVGIG (reference sequence). The CDR3 has 15 residues. CDR3 amino acids: CAWSVAMGLGSPLHF. CDR3 DNA sequence: TGTGCCTGGAGTGTCGCGATGGGGCTGGGTTCACCCCTCCACTTT.

The rearrangement links TRBV5-1 to TRBJ2-3, with a possible D match to TRBD1 (6 bases). This CDR3 region has 11 residues. The ends were cut back, 0 bases at V and 10 bases at J, with 6 bases in the middle. Germline-derived CDR1 and CDR2 are SGHRS and YFSETQ. CDR3 amino acids: CASSLAGAQYF. The CDR3 bases are TGCGCCAGCAGCTTGGCAGGGGCGCAGTATTTT. Full variable domain (missing parts from reference TRBV5-1 and TRBJ2-3): KAGVTQTPRYLIKTRGQQVTLSCSPISGHRSVSWYQQTPGQGLQFLFEYFSETQRNKGNFPGRFSGRQFSNSRSEMNVSTLELGDSALYLCASSLAGAQYFGPGTRLTVL.

V usage is TRBV18 and J usage is TRBJ1-2; possible D gene TRBD1, 5 bases. Germline V gives CDR1 KGHSH, CDR2 LQKENI. V was trimmed by 0 bases and J by 8 bases, leaving 10 bases between them. CDR3 length: 13 residues. As DNA, the CDR3 is TGTGCCAGCTCACCACCGGCAGGGATGGGCTACACCTTC. Translated, it gives CASSPPAGMGYTF.

This clone appeared many times. The rearrangement links TRBV5-6 to TRBJ1-1; TRBD1 matches at 8 bases. CDR3 length: 17 amino acids. The V gene end was trimmed by 1 base and the J gene end by 3 bases; junction bases not matched to a gene: 11. The germline CDR1 and CDR2 sequences are SGHDT and YYEEEE. The CDR3 DNA reads as TGTGCCAGCAGCTTGCCCACAGGGGGTGCTTTGTACACTGAAGCTTTCTTT. It codes for CASSLPTGGALYTEAFF.